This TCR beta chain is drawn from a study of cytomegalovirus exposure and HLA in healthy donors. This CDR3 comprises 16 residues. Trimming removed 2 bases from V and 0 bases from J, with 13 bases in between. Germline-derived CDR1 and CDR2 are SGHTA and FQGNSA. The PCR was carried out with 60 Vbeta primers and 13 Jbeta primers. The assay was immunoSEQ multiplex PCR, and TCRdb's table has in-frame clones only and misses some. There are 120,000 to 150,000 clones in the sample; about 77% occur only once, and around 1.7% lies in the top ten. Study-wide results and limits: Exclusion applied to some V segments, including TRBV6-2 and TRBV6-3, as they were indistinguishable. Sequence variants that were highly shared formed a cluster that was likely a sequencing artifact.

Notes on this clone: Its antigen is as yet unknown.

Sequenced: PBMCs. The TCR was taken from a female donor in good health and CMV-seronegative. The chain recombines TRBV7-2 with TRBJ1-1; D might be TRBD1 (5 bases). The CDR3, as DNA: TGTGCCAGCAGCTTATTGGAGGGGATCATGAACACTGAAGCTTTCTTT. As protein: CASSLLEGIMNTEAFF.